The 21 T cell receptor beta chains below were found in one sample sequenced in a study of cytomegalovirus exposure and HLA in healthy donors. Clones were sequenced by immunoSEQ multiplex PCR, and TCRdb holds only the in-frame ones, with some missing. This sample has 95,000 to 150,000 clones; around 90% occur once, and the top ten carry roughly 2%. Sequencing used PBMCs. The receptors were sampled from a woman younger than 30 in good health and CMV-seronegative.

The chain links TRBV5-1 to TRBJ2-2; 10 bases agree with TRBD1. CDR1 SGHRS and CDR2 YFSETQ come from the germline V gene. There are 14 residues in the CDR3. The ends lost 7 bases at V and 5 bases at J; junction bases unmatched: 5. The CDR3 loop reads CASGQGVETGELFF. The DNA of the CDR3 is TGCGCCAGCGGACAGGGGGTTGAGACCGGGGAGCTGTTTTTT.

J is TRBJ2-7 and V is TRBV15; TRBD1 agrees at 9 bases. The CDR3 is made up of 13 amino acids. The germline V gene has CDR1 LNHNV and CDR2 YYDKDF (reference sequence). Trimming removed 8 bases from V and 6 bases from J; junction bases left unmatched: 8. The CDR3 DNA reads TGTGCCACCGGGGGGGACAGGGCCGCCGAGCAGTACTTC. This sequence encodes CATGGDRAAEQYF.

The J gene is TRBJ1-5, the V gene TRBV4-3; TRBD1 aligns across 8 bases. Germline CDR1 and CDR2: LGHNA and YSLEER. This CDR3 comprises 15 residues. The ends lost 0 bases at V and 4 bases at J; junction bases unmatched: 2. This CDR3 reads CASSQDHRGNQPQHF. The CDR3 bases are TGCGCCAGCAGCCAAGACCACAGGGGGAATCAGCCCCAGCATTTT.

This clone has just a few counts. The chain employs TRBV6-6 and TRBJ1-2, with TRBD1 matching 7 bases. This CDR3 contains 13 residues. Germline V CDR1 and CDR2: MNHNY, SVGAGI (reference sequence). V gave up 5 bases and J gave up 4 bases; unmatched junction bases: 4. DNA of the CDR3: TGTGCCAGCAGTGTAGGGACAGTCTATGGCTACACCTTC. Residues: CASSVGTVYGYTF.

This chain's CDR3 is CASSLAGGSKNIQYF. The CDR3 DNA reads as TGTGCCAGCAGCCTAGCGGGAGGTTCCAAAAACATTCAGTACTTC. The V call is TRBV7-3, the J call TRBJ2-4; 11 bases map to TRBD2. This CDR3 is 15 amino acids long. V trimming: 5 bases; J trimming: 2 bases; junction bases outside the gene matches: 2. CDR1 and CDR2 (germline): SGHTA, FQGTGA.

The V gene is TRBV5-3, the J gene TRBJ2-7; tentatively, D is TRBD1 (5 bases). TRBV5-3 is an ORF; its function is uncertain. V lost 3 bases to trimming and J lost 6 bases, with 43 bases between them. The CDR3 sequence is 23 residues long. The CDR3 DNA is TGTGCCAGAAGCTCATGGGGCCAATTTATGCGGACCCGTTCCGTACGGATAAGGTGCGAGCAGTACTTC. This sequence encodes CARSSWGQFMRTRSVRIRCEQYF.

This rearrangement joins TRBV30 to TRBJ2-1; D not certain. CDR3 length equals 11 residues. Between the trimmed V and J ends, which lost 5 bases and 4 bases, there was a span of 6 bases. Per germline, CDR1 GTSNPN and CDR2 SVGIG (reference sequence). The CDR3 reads CAWVQYNEQFF. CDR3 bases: TGTGCCTGGGTCCAGTACAATGAGCAGTTCTTC.

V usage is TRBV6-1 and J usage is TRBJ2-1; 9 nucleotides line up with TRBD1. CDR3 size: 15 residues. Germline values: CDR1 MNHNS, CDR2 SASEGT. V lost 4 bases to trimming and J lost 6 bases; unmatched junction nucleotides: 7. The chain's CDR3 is CASSAGTGWTNEQFF. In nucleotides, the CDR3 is TGTGCCAGCAGTGCCGGGACAGGGTGGACCAATGAGCAGTTCTTC.

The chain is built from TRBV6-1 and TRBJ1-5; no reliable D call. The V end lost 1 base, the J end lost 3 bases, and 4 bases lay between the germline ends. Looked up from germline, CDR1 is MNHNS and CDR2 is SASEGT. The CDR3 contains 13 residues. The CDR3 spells CASSEEANQPQHF. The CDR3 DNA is TGTGCCAGCAGTGAAGAAGCCAATCAGCCCCAGCATTTT.

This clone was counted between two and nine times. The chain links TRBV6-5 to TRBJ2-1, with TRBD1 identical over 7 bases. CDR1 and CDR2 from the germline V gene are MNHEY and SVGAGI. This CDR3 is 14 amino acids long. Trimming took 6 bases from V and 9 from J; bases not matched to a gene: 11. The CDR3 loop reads CASSYRTGSSEQFF. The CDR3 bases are TGTGCCAGCAGCTACCGGACAGGTTCGAGTGAGCAGTTCTTC.

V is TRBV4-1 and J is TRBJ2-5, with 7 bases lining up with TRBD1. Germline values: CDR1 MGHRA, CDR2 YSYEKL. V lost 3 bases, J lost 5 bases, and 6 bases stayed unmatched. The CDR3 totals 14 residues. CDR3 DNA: TGCGCCAGCAGCCAGAAACAGGGGCGGGAGACCCAGTACTTC. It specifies CASSQKQGRETQYF.

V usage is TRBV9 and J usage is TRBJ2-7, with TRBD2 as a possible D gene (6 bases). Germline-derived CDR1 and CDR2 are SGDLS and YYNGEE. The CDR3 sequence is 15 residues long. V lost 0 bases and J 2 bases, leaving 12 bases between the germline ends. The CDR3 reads CASSVEAGQPYEQYF. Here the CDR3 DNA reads TGTGCCAGCAGCGTAGAGGCGGGGCAGCCCTACGAGCAGTACTTC.

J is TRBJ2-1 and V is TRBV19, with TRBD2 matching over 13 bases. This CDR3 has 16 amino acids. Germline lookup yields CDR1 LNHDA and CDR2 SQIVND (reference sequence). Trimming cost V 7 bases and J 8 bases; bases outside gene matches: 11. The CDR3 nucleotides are TGTGCCAGTACCAACCTGGGACTAGCGGGGATCGATGAGCAGTTCTTC. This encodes CASTNLGLAGIDEQFF.

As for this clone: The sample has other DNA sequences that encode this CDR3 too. Here the CDR3 DNA reads TGTGCCAGCAGCGTTTCCCCCAGCGGCACAGATACGCAGTATTTT. It codes for CASSVSPSGTDTQYF. This chain connects TRBV9 to TRBJ2-3; D is unresolved. Trimming shortened V by 2 bases and J by 1 base, and 11 bases separated the two germline ends. Per germline, CDR1 SGDLS and CDR2 YYNGEE. The CDR3 is made up of 15 amino acids.

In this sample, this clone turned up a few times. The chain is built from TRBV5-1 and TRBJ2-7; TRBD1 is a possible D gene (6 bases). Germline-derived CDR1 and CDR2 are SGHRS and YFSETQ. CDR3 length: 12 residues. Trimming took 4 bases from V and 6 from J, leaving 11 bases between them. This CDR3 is CASSLQGGEQYF. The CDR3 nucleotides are TGCGCCAGCAGCCTACAGGGCGGCGAGCAGTACTTC. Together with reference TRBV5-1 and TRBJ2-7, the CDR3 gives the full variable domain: KAGVTQTPRYLIKTRGQQVTLSCSPISGHRSVSWYQQTPGQGLQFLFEYFSETQRNKGNFPGRFSGRQFSNSRSEMNVSTLELGDSALYLCASSLQGGEQYFGPGTRLTVT.

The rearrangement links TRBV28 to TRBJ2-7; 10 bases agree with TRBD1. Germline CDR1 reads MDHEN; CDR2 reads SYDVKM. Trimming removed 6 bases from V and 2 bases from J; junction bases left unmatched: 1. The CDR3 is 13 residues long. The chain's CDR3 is CASRGQGTYEQYF. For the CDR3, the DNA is TGTGCCAGCAGGGGACAGGGGACCTACGAGCAGTACTTC.

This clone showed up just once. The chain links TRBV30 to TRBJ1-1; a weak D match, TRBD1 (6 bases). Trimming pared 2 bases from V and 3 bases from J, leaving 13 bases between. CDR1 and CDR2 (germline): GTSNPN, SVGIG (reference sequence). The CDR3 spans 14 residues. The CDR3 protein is CAWSQGGADTEAFF. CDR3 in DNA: TGTGCCTGGAGTCAAGGGGGGGCGGACACTGAAGCTTTCTTT.

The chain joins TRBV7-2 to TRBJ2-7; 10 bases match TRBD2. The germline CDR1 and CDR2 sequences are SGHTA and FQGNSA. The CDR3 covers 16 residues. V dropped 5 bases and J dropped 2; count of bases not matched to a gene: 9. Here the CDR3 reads CASSATPTSGPYEQYF. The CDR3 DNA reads TGTGCCAGCAGCGCCACCCCGACTAGCGGGCCCTACGAGCAGTACTTC.

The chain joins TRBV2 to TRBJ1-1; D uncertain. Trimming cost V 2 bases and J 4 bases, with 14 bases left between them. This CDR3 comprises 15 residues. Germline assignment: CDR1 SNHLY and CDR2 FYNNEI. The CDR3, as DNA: TGTGCCAGCAGTGAAATTCCGGAGATTGGCACTGAAGCTTTCTTT. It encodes CASSEIPEIGTEAFF.

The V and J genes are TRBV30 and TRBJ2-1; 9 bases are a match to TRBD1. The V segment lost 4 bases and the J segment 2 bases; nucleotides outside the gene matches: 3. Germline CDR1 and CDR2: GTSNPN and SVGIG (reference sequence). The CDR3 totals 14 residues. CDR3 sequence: CAWIRQGAYNEQFF. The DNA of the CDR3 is TGTGCCTGGATTAGACAGGGGGCCTACAATGAGCAGTTCTTC.

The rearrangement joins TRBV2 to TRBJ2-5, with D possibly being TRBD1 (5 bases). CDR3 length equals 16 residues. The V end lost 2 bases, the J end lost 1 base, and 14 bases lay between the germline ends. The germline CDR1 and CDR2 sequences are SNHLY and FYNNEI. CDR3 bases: TGTGCCAGCAGTGAACTTGGGGTTAGGGGCCAAGAGACCCAGTACTTC. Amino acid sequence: CASSELGVRGQETQYF. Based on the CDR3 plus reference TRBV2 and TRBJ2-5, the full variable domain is EPEVTQTPSHQVTQMGQEVILRCVPISNHLYFYWYRQILGQKVEFLVSFYNNEISEKSEIFDDQFSVERPDGSNFTLKIRSTKLEDSAMYFCASSELGVRGQETQYFGPGTRLLVL.